These 20 T cell receptor beta chains were all obtained from the same sample, sequenced in a study of beta chain features in type 1 diabetes. The entirety of the isolated RNA underwent reverse transcription, so expressed TCRB transcripts were sequenced. Generated by immunoSEQ multiplex PCR, the TCRdb table keeps only in-frame clones and is missing some. The sample has over 120,000 clones; roughly a tenth are singletons. Sample: naive CD4+ T cells from blood. These TCRs come from a man aged 18-30 years in good health.

The J gene is TRBJ2-7, the V gene TRBV27, with 7 positions matching TRBD1. CDR1 and CDR2 from the germline V gene are MNHEY and SMNVEV (reference sequence). The ends lost 8 bases at V and 7 bases at J; junction bases unmatched: 11. This CDR3 comprises 13 residues. The CDR3 loop is CASHSRQGWEQYF. CDR3 nucleotides: TGTGCCAGCCACAGCAGACAGGGATGGGAGCAGTACTTC.

This clone has a handful of counts. J is TRBJ2-3 and V is TRBV30; TRBD2 matches at 12 bases. The V gene's germline CDR1 is GTSNPN and CDR2 SVGIG (reference sequence). The CDR3 loop spans 16 amino acids. With V trimmed by 6 bases and J by 5 bases, 12 bases remained unmatched. For the CDR3, the DNA is TGTGCCTGCTGGGGGGCTAGCGGGGGGGCCGGAGATACGCAGTATTTT. Its translation: CACWGASGGAGDTQYF.

This clone was counted between two and nine times. V gene TRBV19 combines with J gene TRBJ2-1; TRBD1 matches 8 bases. Germline V CDR1 and CDR2: LNHDA, SQIVND (reference sequence). With 5 bases clipped from V and 7 bases from J, the junction kept 7 bases outside the gene matches. The CDR3 runs to 14 residues. The CDR3 protein is CASSERQGWNEQFF. The CDR3 region has the DNA TGTGCCAGTAGTGAACGACAGGGGTGGAATGAGCAGTTCTTC.

Only a few counts were recorded for this clone. This sequence joins TRBV5-4 and TRBJ2-5, with 9 positions matching TRBD2. Germline CDR1 and CDR2: SGHNT and YYREEE (reference sequence). This CDR3 contains 17 residues. V lost 2 bases, J lost 5 bases, and 13 bases stayed unmatched. The DNA of the CDR3 is TGTGCCAGCAGCTTAGGCGCGGGGGGGCGGTTATCGGAGACCCAGTACTTC. It is translated as CASSLGAGGRLSETQYF. The entire variable domain, with the rest obtained from reference TRBV5-4 and TRBJ2-5, is as follows: ETGVTQSPTHLIKTRGQQVTLRCSSQSGHNTVSWYQQALGQGPQFIFQYYREEENGRGNFPPRFSGLQFPNYSSELNVNALELDDSALYLCASSLGAGGRLSETQYFGPGTRLLVL.

The V and J genes are TRBV2 and TRBJ2-5; 7 bases line up with TRBD1. Germline trimming cut 6 bases from V and 5 bases from J; bases unmatched to any gene: 6. Germline V CDR1 and CDR2: SNHLY, FYNNEI. The CDR3 is 13 amino acids. In DNA form, the CDR3 reads TGTGCCAGCAGGATACAGGGGTCGGAGACCCAGTACTTC. Translation gives CASRIQGSETQYF.

This clone was counted a few times. This chain links TRBV7-3 with TRBJ2-3; 10 bases are a match to TRBD1. Germline V CDR1 and CDR2: SGHTA, FQGTGA. The CDR3 length is 15 residues. Trimming took 5 bases from V and 3 from J; bases not matched to a gene: 5. CDR3 residues: CASSRPGQGTDTQYF. In DNA form, the CDR3 reads TGTGCCAGCAGCCGCCCGGGACAGGGGACAGATACGCAGTATTTT.

The chain carries TRBV30 and TRBJ2-3; 7 nucleotides agree with TRBD2. Trimming cost V 2 bases and J 2 bases; bases outside gene matches: 7. Germline V CDR1 and CDR2: GTSNPN, SVGIG (reference sequence). The CDR3 has 15 amino acids. The CDR3 is CAWSQLALYTDTQYF. The CDR3 nucleotides are TGTGCCTGGAGTCAACTAGCGCTATACACAGATACGCAGTATTTT. The whole variable domain, filled in from reference TRBV30 and TRBJ2-3, reads SQTIHQWPATLVQPVGSPLSLECTVEGTSNPNLYWYRQAAGRGLQLLFYSVGIGQISSEVPQNLSASRPQDRQFILSSKKLLLSDSGFYLCAWSQLALYTDTQYFGPGTRLTVL.

This clone has a handful of counts. The chain is built from TRBV5-1 and TRBJ2-5; 13 bases agree with TRBD2. Germline values: CDR1 SGHRS, CDR2 YFSETQ. This CDR3 contains 17 residues. With 0 bases clipped from V and 5 bases from J, the junction kept 7 bases outside the gene matches. The CDR3 region is CASSLGLAGGVRETQYF. CDR3 nucleotide sequence: TGCGCCAGCAGCTTGGGACTAGCGGGGGGCGTGCGGGAGACCCAGTACTTC.

The rearrangement joins TRBV6-5 to TRBJ1-4; D call uncertain. V dropped 0 bases and J dropped 7 bases, with 15 bases sitting between them. This CDR3 has 16 residues. From germline, CDR1 is MNHEY and CDR2 SVGAGI. CDR3 in amino acids: CASSYSFGQAGEKLFF. In DNA, the CDR3 is TGTGCCAGCAGTTACTCGTTCGGTCAGGCTGGTGAAAAACTGTTTTTT.

This clone came up many times. This rearrangement joins TRBV28 to TRBJ2-3; D might be TRBD1 (5 bases). Germline V gene data show CDR1 as MDHEN and CDR2 as SYDVKM. V was cut by 9 bases and J by 1 base, with 11 bases left in between. The CDR3 has 13 amino acids. In nucleotides, the CDR3 is TGTGCCAGTGAAAAACAGGGCACAGATACGCAGTATTTT. This translates into CASEKQGTDTQYF.

This clone came up a few times. The genes are TRBV6-5 and TRBJ2-1; D remains ambiguous. Looked up from germline, CDR1 is MNHEY and CDR2 is SVGAGI. CDR3 length: 12 residues. Trimming cost V 4 bases and J 7 bases, with 8 bases left between them. CDR3 loop: CASSLKANEQFF. Written as DNA, the CDR3 is TGTGCCAGCAGTTTAAAAGCTAATGAGCAGTTCTTC.

This clone was counted only a few times. The chain joins TRBV7-2 to TRBJ2-3; TRBD1 agrees at 7 bases. Trimming at V came to 3 bases and at J to 3 bases, leaving 6 bases not matched to a gene. The V gene's germline CDR1 is SGHTA and CDR2 FQGNSA. This CDR3 is 15 amino acids long. CDR3 protein: CASSLGQTTTDTQYF. CDR3 nucleotides: TGTGCCAGCAGCTTGGGACAGACTACTACAGATACGCAGTATTTT.

In this sample, this clone turned up a few times. The rearrangement joins TRBV11-2 to TRBJ1-5; 7 bases are a match to TRBD1. Unmatched junction bases numbered 7, after V lost 1 base and J lost 4 bases. This CDR3 is 16 amino acids long. Germline V gene lookup returns CDR1 SGHAT and CDR2 FQNNGV. CDR3 in amino acids: CASSLAPRGENQPQHF. The CDR3, as DNA: TGTGCCAGCAGCTTAGCGCCCAGGGGGGAGAATCAGCCCCAGCATTTT.

The rearrangement uses TRBV6-5 and TRBJ2-6; 7 bases agree with TRBD1. Germline V CDR1 and CDR2: MNHEY, SVGAGI. This CDR3 is 15 amino acids long. V shed 5 bases and J 2 bases; nucleotides not matched to a gene: 3. The CDR3 region has the DNA TGTGCCAGCAGTAAAACAGGGGCTGGGGCCAACGTCCTGACTTTC. This translates into CASSKTGAGANVLTF.

This clone occurred a few times. The gene calls are TRBV2 and TRBJ2-1, with 10 positions matching TRBD1. V gave up 5 bases and J gave up 3 bases; unmatched junction bases: 4. The CDR3 runs 15 residues. Germline V gene lookup returns CDR1 SNHLY and CDR2 FYNNEI. The CDR3 reads CASSYRDRGYNEQFF. The CDR3 bases are TGTGCCAGCAGTTATCGGGACAGGGGCTACAATGAGCAGTTCTTC.

The chain has TRBV5-1 and TRBJ2-2; D perhaps matches TRBD1 (6 bases). Between the trimmed V and J ends, which lost 5 bases and 3 bases, there was a span of 11 bases. The CDR3 length is 14 residues. CDR1 is SGHRS and CDR2 is YFSETQ in the germline V gene. CDR3 sequence: CASRGSGDTGELFF. The DNA for the CDR3 is TGCGCCAGCAGGGGGTCAGGGGACACCGGGGAGCTGTTTTTT.

This sequence joins TRBV9 and TRBJ2-1; D may be TRBD1 (5 bases). The CDR3 length is 15 residues. Germline V lookup: CDR1 SGDLS, CDR2 YYNGEE. The V gene lost 0 bases and the J gene lost 2 bases, with 9 bases spanning the gap. DNA of the CDR3: TGTGCCAGCAGCGTAGAGGGGCTCACCTACAATGAGCAGTTCTTC. Its translation is CASSVEGLTYNEQFF.

The genes are TRBV4-3 and TRBJ1-6; 10 bases agree with TRBD1. The CDR3 runs 17 residues. The germline gives CDR1 LGHNA, CDR2 YSLEER. V gave up 3 bases and J gave up 10 bases; unmatched junction bases: 12. In DNA, the CDR3 is TGCGCCAGCAGCCAGGCCCGGATCGACAGGGGGCCATCACCCCTCCACTTT. Translation: CASSQARIDRGPSPLHF.

This clone appeared a few times. The chain links TRBV5-1 to TRBJ2-1; TRBD2 matches at 7 bases. V was clipped by 6 bases and J by 0 bases; unmatched bases: 12. The CDR3 extends over 17 amino acids. In germline, CDR1 is SGHRS, CDR2 YFSETQ. DNA for the CDR3: TGCGCCAGCACCCGAACGGGGGGTCTCAGCTCCTACAATGAGCAGTTCTTC. The encoded protein is CASTRTGGLSSYNEQFF.

J is TRBJ2-3 and V is TRBV27; D not certain. From germline, CDR1 is MNHEY and CDR2 SMNVEV (reference sequence). The V and J ends lost 3 bases and 5 bases respectively, with 6 bases between them. The length of the CDR3 is 12 residues. The CDR3 is CASSFFGDTQYF. In nucleotides, the CDR3 is TGTGCCAGCAGTTTTTTCGGAGATACGCAGTATTTT.